A single sample gave rise to the 4 T cell receptor beta chains below, sequenced in a study of CD8+ T cells in alopecia areata. After isolation, RNA underwent reverse transcription to generate cDNA as the sequencing template. TCRdb keeps only in-frame clones here, not all; method: immunoSEQ multiplex PCR. This table holds over 120,000 clones, about 47% found once. Here the sequenced sample was CD4+ T cells sorted from blood, taken at week 0. These receptors came from a human donor with alopecia areata.

The chain is built from TRBV4-1 and TRBJ2-7, with D maybe TRBD1 (6 bases). V lost 2 bases, J lost 2 bases, and 13 bases lay in between. The V gene's germline CDR1 is MGHRA and CDR2 YSYEKL. This CDR3 is 15 amino acids long. The CDR3 DNA reads as TGCGCCAGCAGCCAACACAGGGATGGGGCCTACGAGCAGTACTTC. It codes for CASSQHRDGAYEQYF.

This clone has only one observation. For the CDR3, the DNA is TGTGCCAGCAGCCAAGATGCAGGGGGGGGCTACGAGCAGTACTTC. This encodes CASSQDAGGGYEQYF. This chain links TRBV4-2 with TRBJ2-7, with D possibly called TRBD1 or TRBD2 (7 bases each). Looked up from germline, CDR1 is LGHNA and CDR2 is YNFKEQ. This CDR3 is 15 amino acids long. V gave up 0 bases and J gave up 3 bases, with 12 bases separating them.

The chain employs TRBV5-6 and TRBJ1-3, with 9 bases identical to TRBD1. J gave up 2 bases and V 4 bases, and 4 bases lay outside the gene matches. Germline lookup yields CDR1 SGHDT and CDR2 YYEEEE. The CDR3 runs to 15 residues. In nucleotides, the CDR3 is TGTGCCAGCAGCGACCGACAGGGGGCTGGAAACACCATATATTTT. Protein: CASSDRQGAGNTIYF.

V is TRBV30 and J is TRBJ2-2; tentative D call: TRBD1 (5 bases). From germline, CDR1 is GTSNPN and CDR2 SVGIG (reference sequence). Trimming pared 5 bases from V and 2 bases from J, leaving 12 bases between. This CDR3 region has 14 residues. CDR3 nucleotide sequence: TGTGCCTGGTCGCGGCGGACAAACACCGGGGAGCTGTTTTTT. The encoded protein is CAWSRRTNTGELFF.